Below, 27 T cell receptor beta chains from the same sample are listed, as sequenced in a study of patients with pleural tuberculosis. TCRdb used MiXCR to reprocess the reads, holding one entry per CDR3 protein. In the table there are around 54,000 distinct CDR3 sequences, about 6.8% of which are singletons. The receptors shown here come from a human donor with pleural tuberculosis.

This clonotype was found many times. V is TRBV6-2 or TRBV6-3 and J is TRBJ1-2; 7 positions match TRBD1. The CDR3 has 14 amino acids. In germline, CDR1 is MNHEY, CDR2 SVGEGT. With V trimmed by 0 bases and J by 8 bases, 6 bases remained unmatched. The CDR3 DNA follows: TGTGCCAGCAGTTACTCCGCGACAGGGTTCGGCTACACCTTC. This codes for CASSYSATGFGYTF.

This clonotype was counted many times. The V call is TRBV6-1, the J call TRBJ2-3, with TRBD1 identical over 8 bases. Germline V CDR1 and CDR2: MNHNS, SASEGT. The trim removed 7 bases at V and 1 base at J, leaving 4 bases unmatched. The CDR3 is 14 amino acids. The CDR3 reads CASTPDRGTDTQYF. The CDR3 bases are TGTGCCAGCACCCCGGACAGGGGCACAGATACGCAGTATTTT.

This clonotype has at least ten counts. CDR3 protein: CASSPGTGMTQHF. CDR3 nucleotides: TGTGCCAGCAGTCCCGGGACAGGTATGACCCAGCATTTT. V and J are TRBV6-2 or TRBV6-3 and TRBJ1-5; 8 nucleotides agree with TRBD1. Germline V gene sequence: CDR1 MNHEY, CDR2 SVGEGT. The trim removed 5 bases at V and 11 bases at J, leaving 8 bases unmatched. This CDR3 has 13 amino acids.

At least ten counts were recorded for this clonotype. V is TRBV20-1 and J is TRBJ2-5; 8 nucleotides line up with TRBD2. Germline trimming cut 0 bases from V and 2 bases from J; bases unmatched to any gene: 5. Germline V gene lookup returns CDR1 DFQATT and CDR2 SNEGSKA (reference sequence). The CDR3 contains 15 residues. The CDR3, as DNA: TGCAGTGCTAGAGATCCTGGACTAGCTCAAGAGACCCAGTACTTC. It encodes CSARDPGLAQETQYF.

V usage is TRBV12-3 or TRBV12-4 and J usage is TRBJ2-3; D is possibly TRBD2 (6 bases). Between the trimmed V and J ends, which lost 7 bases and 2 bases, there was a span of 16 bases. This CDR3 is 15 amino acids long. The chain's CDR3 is CASILRGRNTDTQYF. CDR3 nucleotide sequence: TGTGCCAGCATCTTACGGGGGAGAAACACAGATACGCAGTATTTT.

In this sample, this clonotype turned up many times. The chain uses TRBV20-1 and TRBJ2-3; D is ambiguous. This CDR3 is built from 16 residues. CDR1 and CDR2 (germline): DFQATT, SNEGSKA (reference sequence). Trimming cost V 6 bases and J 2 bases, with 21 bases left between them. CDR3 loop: CSAPSELRVNTDTQYF. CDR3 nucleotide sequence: TGCAGTGCCCCGTCCGAGTTGCGCGTAAACACAGATACGCAGTATTTT.

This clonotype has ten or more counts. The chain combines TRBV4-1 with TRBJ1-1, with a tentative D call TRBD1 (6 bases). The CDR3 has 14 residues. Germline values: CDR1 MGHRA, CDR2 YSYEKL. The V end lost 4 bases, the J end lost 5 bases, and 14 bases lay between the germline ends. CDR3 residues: CASSPQGSGTEAFF. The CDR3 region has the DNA TGCGCCAGCAGCCCCCAGGGGAGTGGAACTGAAGCTTTCTTT.

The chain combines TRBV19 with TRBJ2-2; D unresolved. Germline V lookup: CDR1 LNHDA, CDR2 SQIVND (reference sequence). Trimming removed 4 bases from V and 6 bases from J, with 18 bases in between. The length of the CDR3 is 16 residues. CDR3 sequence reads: CASSTPGPLSAGELFF. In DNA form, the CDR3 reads TGTGCCAGTAGTACCCCGGGTCCTTTAAGTGCCGGGGAGCTGTTTTTT.

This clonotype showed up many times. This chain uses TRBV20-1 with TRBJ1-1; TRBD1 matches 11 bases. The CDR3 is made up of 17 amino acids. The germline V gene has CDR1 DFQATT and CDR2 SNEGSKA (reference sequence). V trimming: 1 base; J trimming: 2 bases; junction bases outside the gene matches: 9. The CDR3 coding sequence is TGCAGTGCTAGAGGTCTCAGGACAGGGGGCTTTAACACTGAAGCTTTCTTT. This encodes CSARGLRTGGFNTEAFF.

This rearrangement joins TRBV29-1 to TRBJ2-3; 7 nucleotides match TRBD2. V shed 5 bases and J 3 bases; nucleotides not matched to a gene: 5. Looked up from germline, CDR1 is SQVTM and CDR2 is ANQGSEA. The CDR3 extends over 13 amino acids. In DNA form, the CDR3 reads TGCAGCGTTACTAGCGCGACTACAGATACGCAGTATTTT. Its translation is CSVTSATTDTQYF.

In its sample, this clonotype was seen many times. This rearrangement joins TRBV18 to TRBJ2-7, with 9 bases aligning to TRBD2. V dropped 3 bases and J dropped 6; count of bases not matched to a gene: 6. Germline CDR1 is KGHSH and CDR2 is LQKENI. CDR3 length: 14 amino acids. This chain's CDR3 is CASSPGTSQLEQYF. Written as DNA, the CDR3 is TGTGCCAGCTCACCCGGGACTAGCCAACTCGAGCAGTACTTC. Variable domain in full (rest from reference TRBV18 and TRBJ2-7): NAGVMQNPRHLVRRRGQEARLRCSPMKGHSHVYWYRQLPEEGLKFMVYLQKENIIDESGMPKERFSAEFPKEGPSILRIQQVVRGDSAAYFCASSPGTSQLEQYFGPGTRLTVT.

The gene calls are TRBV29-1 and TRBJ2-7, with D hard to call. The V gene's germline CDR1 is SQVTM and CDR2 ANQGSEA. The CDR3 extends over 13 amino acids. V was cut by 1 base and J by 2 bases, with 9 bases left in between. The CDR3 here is CSVEGGNPYEQYF. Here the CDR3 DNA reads TGCAGCGTTGAAGGGGGAAACCCCTACGAGCAGTACTTC.

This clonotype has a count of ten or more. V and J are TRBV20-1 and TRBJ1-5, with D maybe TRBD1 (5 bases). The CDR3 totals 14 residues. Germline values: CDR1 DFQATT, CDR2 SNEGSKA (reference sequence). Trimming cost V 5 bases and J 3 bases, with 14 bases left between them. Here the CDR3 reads CSARGDRPNQPQHF. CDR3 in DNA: TGCAGTGCTCGAGGGGATCGCCCCAATCAGCCCCAGCATTTT.

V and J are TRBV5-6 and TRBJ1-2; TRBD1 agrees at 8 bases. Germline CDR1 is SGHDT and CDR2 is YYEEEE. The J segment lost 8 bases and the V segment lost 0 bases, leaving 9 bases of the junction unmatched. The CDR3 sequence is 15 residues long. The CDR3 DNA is TGTGCCAGCAGCTTGGTTGGCAGGGGGCGCGAAGGCTACACCTTC. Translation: CASSLVGRGREGYTF.

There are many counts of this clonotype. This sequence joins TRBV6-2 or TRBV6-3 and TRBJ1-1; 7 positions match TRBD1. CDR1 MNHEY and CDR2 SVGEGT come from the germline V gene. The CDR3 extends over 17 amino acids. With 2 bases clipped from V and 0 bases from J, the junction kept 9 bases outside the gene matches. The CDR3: CASSYGIPGQLNTEAFF. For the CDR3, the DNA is TGTGCCAGCAGTTACGGGATTCCGGGACAGCTGAACACTGAAGCTTTCTTT.

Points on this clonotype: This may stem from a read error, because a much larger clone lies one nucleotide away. In DNA form, the CDR3 reads TGCGGTGCTAGGGGGATCCTAGTGGACACTGAAGCTTTCTTT. This translates into CGARGILVDTEAFF. V is TRBV20-1 and J is TRBJ1-1; D might be TRBD1 (6 bases). The CDR3 totals 14 residues. CDR1 and CDR2 (germline): DFQATT, SNEGSKA (reference sequence).

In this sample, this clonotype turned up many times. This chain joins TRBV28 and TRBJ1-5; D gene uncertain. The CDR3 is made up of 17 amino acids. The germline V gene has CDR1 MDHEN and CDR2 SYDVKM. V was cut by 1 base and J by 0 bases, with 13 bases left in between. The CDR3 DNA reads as TGTGCCAGCAGTTTATTCCAGACCGACTATAGCAATCAGCCCCAGCATTTT. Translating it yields CASSLFQTDYSNQPQHF.

As DNA, the CDR3 is TGCAGCGTTGATGGGCAGGGTCCCAATCAGCCCCAGCATTTT. Translation gives CSVDGQGPNQPQHF. The chain couples TRBV29-1 to TRBJ1-5; D perhaps matches TRBD1 (5 bases). The V gene's germline CDR1 is SQVTM and CDR2 ANQGSEA. The germline V and J ends were trimmed by 3 bases and 3 bases, with 12 bases remaining between them. The CDR3 is made up of 14 amino acids.

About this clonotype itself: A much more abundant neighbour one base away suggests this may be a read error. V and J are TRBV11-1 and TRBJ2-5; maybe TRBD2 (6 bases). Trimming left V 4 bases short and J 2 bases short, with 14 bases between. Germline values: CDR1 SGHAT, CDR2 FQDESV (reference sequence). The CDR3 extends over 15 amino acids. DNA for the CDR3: TGTGCCAGCAGCTCAATGGGGGGATCACAAGAGACCCAGTACTTC. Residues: CASSSMGGSQETQYF.

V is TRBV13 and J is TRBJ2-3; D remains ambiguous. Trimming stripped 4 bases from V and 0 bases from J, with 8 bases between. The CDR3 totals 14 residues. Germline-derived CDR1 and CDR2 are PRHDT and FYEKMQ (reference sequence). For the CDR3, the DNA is TGTGCCAGCAGCTCAAGCCCGAGCACAGATACGCAGTATTTT. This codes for CASSSSPSTDTQYF.

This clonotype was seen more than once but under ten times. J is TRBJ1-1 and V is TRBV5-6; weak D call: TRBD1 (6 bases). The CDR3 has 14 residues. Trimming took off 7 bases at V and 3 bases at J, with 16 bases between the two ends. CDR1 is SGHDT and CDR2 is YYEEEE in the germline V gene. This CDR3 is CASRKTGGYTEAFF. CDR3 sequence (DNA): TGTGCCAGCCGGAAGACAGGCGGGTACACTGAAGCTTTCTTT.

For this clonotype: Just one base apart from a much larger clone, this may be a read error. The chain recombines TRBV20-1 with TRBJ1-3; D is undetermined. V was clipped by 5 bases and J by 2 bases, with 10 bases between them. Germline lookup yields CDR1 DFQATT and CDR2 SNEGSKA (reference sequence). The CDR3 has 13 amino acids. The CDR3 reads CSAQTYPGNTIYF. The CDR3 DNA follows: TGCAGTGCTCAAACCTACCCTGGAAACACCATATATTTT.

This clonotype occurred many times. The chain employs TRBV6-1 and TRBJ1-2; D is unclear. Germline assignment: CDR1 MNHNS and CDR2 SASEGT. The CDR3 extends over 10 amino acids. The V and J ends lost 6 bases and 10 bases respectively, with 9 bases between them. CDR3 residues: CASRNEVYTF. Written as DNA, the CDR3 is TGTGCCAGCAGGAACGAGGTCTACACCTTC.

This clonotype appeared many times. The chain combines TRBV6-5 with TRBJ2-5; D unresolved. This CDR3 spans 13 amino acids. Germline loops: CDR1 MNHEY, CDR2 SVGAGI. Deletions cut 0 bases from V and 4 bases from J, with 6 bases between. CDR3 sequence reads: CASSYSIGETQYF. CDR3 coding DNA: TGTGCCAGCAGTTACTCGATAGGAGAGACCCAGTACTTC.

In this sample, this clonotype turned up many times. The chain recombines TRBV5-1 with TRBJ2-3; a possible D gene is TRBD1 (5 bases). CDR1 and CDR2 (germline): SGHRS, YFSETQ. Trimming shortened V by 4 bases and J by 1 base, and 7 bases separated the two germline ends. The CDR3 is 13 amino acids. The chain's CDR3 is CASSAQGTDTQYF. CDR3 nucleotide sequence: TGCGCCAGCAGCGCACAGGGCACAGATACGCAGTATTTT.

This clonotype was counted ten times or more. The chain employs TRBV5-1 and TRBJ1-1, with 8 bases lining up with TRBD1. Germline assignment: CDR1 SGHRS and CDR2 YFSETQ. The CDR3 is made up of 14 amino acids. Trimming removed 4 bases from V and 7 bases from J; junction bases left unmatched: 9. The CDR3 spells CASSVNRGGGEAFF. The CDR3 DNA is TGCGCCAGCAGCGTTAACAGGGGGGGCGGTGAAGCTTTCTTT. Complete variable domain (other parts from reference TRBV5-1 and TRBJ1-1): KAGVTQTPRYLIKTRGQQVTLSCSPISGHRSVSWYQQTPGQGLQFLFEYFSETQRNKGNFPGRFSGRQFSNSRSEMNVSTLELGDSALYLCASSVNRGGGEAFFGQGTRLTVV.

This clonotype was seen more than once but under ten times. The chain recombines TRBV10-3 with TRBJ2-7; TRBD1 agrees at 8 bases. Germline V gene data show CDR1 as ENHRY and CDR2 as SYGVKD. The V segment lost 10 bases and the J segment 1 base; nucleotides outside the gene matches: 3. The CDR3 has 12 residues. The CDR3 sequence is CATQGASYEQYF. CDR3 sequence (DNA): TGTGCCACCCAGGGGGCTTCCTACGAGCAGTACTTC.